The 22 T cell receptor beta chains below all came from one sample that was sequenced in a study of shared clonotypes between healthy human individuals. The protocol was immunoSEQ multiplex PCR, while the TCRdb copy is restricted to in-frame clones and leaves out a portion. Of 2 million to 3 million clones listed, approximately 90% are singletons. Sequenced material: naive CD4+ T cells sorted from blood. Subset reported: CD45RA+ positively selected. These receptors originate from a man younger than 35 in good health.

The chain joins TRBV10-3 to TRBJ2-1, with 10 positions matching TRBD2. The germline gives CDR1 ENHRY, CDR2 SYGVKD. V dropped 4 bases and J dropped 6; count of bases not matched to a gene: 3. This CDR3 is 14 amino acids long. The CDR3, as DNA: TGTGCCATCAGTGGGGGACTAGCGAGCAATGAGCAGTTCTTC. It is translated as CAISGGLASNEQFF.

The J gene is TRBJ2-2, the V gene TRBV9, with D tentatively TRBD2 (6 bases). Germline V lookup: CDR1 SGDLS, CDR2 YYNGEE. This CDR3 is built from 23 residues. V lost 3 bases and J 2 bases, leaving 35 bases between the germline ends. The CDR3 DNA reads TGTGCCAGCAGCGCCAGTTATTCCTGGGGGGTGGAGGATTTTCCTTTAAACACCGGGGAGCTGTTTTTT. As protein: CASSASYSWGVEDFPLNTGELFF.

The chain has TRBV19 and TRBJ1-1; 8 bases align to TRBD1. In germline, CDR1 is LNHDA, CDR2 SQIVND (reference sequence). This CDR3 spans 14 amino acids. The V gene end was trimmed by 6 bases and the J gene end by 3 bases; junction bases not matched to a gene: 6. In DNA form, the CDR3 reads TGTGCCAGTAGCCCGTACAGGGGGGACACTGAAGCTTTCTTT. Its protein product is CASSPYRGDTEAFF.

The J gene is TRBJ2-2, the V gene TRBV19; 10 nucleotides align to TRBD2. J gave up 2 bases and V 6 bases, and 6 bases lay outside the gene matches. Germline CDR1 reads LNHDA; CDR2 reads SQIVND (reference sequence). This CDR3 is 16 amino acids long. CDR3 residues: CASSRASGSNTGELFF. The DNA of the CDR3 is TGTGCCAGTAGCCGGGCTAGCGGGAGTAACACCGGGGAGCTGTTTTTT.

This sequence joins TRBV5-1 and TRBJ2-1, with D possibly TRBD1 on 6 matching bases. CDR1 is SGHRS and CDR2 is YFSETQ in the germline V gene. The CDR3 contains 17 residues. The ends were cut back, 2 bases at V and 5 bases at J, with 20 bases in the middle. The CDR3 nucleotides read TGCGCCAGCAGCTTACGGTTATGGGGACAAAGGGACAATGAGCAGTTCTTC. Residues: CASSLRLWGQRDNEQFF.

The chain uses TRBV10-3 and TRBJ2-5; the D gene is possibly TRBD1 (5 bases). Germline CDR1 ENHRY, CDR2 SYGVKD. The CDR3 contains 16 residues. Trimming removed 6 bases at V and 5 bases at J, with 22 bases between. The CDR3 loop is CAISEGQNQGRETQYF. For the CDR3, the DNA is TGTGCCATCAGCGAAGGACAAAATCAAGGACGGGAGACCCAGTACTTC.

This chain uses TRBV7-2 with TRBJ2-7; 10 bases agree with TRBD2. The J segment lost 2 bases and the V segment lost 2 bases, leaving 12 bases of the junction unmatched. CDR1 and CDR2 from the germline V gene are SGHTA and FQGNSA. This CDR3 is built from 18 residues. In nucleotides, the CDR3 is TGTGCCAGCAGCTTACGGCTAGCGGGGGTTTTTCACCCCTACGAGCAGTACTTC. Protein: CASSLRLAGVFHPYEQYF.

This chain joins TRBV5-6 and TRBJ2-3, with D perhaps matching TRBD2 (5 bases). The CDR3 extends over 17 amino acids. V was pared by 1 base and J by 5 bases, with 20 bases between. Germline V gene lookup returns CDR1 SGHDT and CDR2 YYEEEE. The CDR3 loop reads CASSLRGLAALGDTQYF. The CDR3 DNA follows: TGTGCCAGCAGCTTGAGAGGGCTAGCCGCCTTGGGAGATACGCAGTATTTT.

This clone was counted only a few times. This specimen includes other DNA sequences encoding the same CDR3. The CDR3: CASTRTGDSNQPQHF. CDR3 in DNA: TGTGCCAGCACCCGCACGGGGGATAGCAATCAGCCCCAGCATTTT. The chain links TRBV2 to TRBJ1-5, with D maybe TRBD1 (5 bases). Trimming cost V 7 bases and J 0 bases, with 13 bases left between them. Germline V gene data show CDR1 as SNHLY and CDR2 as FYNNEI. The CDR3 contains 15 residues. Supplemented by reference TRBV2 and TRBJ1-5, the full variable domain reads EPEVTQTPSHQVTQMGQEVILRCVPISNHLYFYWYRQILGQKVEFLVSFYNNEISEKSEIFDDQFSVERPDGSNFTLKIRSTKLEDSAMYFCASTRTGDSNQPQHFGDGTRLSIL.

V usage is TRBV7-9 and J usage is TRBJ2-3; no reliable D call. The CDR3 covers 16 residues. The germline V gene has CDR1 SEHNR and CDR2 FQNEAQ (reference sequence). V lost 1 base and J 2 bases, leaving 13 bases between the germline ends. The CDR3 sequence is CASSLETLMFTDTQYF. Here the CDR3 DNA reads TGTGCCAGCAGCTTAGAGACTCTTATGTTCACAGATACGCAGTATTTT.

The rearrangement uses TRBV18 and TRBJ2-2, with TRBD2 matching 9 bases. J was trimmed by 8 bases and V by 4 bases; bases with no gene match: 8. CDR1 and CDR2 (germline): KGHSH, LQKENI. CDR3 length: 15 amino acids. CDR3 protein: CASSLTGLAVGELFF. The CDR3 DNA reads as TGTGCCAGCTCACTTACGGGACTAGCTGTTGGGGAGCTGTTTTTT. The complete variable domain, with remaining parts taken from reference TRBV18 and TRBJ2-2, reads NAGVMQNPRHLVRRRGQEARLRCSPMKGHSHVYWYRQLPEEGLKFMVYLQKENIIDESGMPKERFSAEFPKEGPSILRIQQVVRGDSAAYFCASSLTGLAVGELFFGEGSRLTVL.

This CDR3 is CAWSVVPNNSPLHF. DNA of the CDR3: TGTGCCTGGAGTGTAGTTCCCAATAATTCACCCCTCCACTTT. The chain has TRBV30 and TRBJ1-6; D is ambiguous. The CDR3 runs 14 residues. In germline, CDR1 is GTSNPN, CDR2 SVGIG (reference sequence). Trimming cost V 0 bases and J 5 bases, with 8 bases left between them.

This clone occurred a few times. In the same sample, other DNA sequences code for this CDR3. V and J are TRBV5-1 and TRBJ1-2, with 7 bases matching TRBD1. Germline CDR1 SGHRS, CDR2 YFSETQ. The CDR3 consists of 13 residues. The trim removed 0 bases at V and 8 bases at J, leaving 4 bases unmatched. Here the CDR3 reads CASSLGQGGGYTF. The CDR3 region has the DNA TGCGCCAGCAGCTTGGGACAGGGCGGAGGCTACACCTTC.

This CDR3 reads CASSLGAENSYEQYF. DNA of the CDR3: TGTGCCAGCAGCTTAGGAGCAGAAAACTCCTACGAGCAGTACTTC. The chain employs TRBV11-3 and TRBJ2-7; D is unresolved. The CDR3 is 15 amino acids. Germline CDR1 is SGHNT and CDR2 is YENEEA. Deletions cut 1 base from V and 0 bases from J, with 10 bases between.

Remarks on this clone: Other DNA sequences in this sample translate to the same CDR3. The V gene is TRBV10-3, the J gene TRBJ1-1; perhaps TRBD1 as D (5 bases). Germline assignment: CDR1 ENHRY and CDR2 SYGVKD. With 0 bases removed from V and 5 bases from J, the gap between germline ends came to 7 bases. This CDR3 contains 13 residues. The chain's CDR3 is CAISESGGTEAFF. The CDR3 DNA reads as TGTGCCATCAGTGAGTCGGGGGGGACTGAAGCTTTCTTT.

The J gene is TRBJ1-4, the V gene TRBV5-1; unclear D gene. The CDR3 is 15 amino acids. V was clipped by 0 bases and J by 5 bases, with 11 bases between them. Germline values: CDR1 SGHRS, CDR2 YFSETQ. CDR3 loop: CASSLVLGTNEKLFF. CDR3 coding DNA: TGCGCCAGCAGCTTGGTGCTGGGAACGAATGAAAAACTGTTTTTT.

A few counts support this clone. The CDR3 loop is CASSTGQGANSPLHF. For the CDR3, the DNA is TGTGCCAGTAGTACTGGACAGGGGGCGAATTCACCCCTCCACTTT. The rearrangement links TRBV19 to TRBJ1-6; 11 nucleotides line up with TRBD1. Germline CDR1 is LNHDA and CDR2 is SQIVND (reference sequence). This CDR3 contains 15 residues. The trim removed 4 bases at V and 7 bases at J, leaving 3 bases unmatched.

Turning to this clone: Other nucleotide sequences from this sample produce the same CDR3. The V call is TRBV19, the J call TRBJ2-2; TRBD1 matches 7 bases. V lost 3 bases, J lost 3 bases, and 4 bases stayed unmatched. CDR1 is LNHDA and CDR2 is SQIVND in the germline V gene (reference sequence). The CDR3 has 15 amino acids. The CDR3 coding sequence is TGTGCCAGTAGTATTGGGCAGGGGGACACCGGGGAGCTGTTTTTT. Its protein product is CASSIGQGDTGELFF.

This chain links TRBV9 with TRBJ2-5, with D perhaps matching TRBD2 (5 bases). The V gene's germline CDR1 is SGDLS and CDR2 YYNGEE. This CDR3 contains 13 residues. The germline V and J ends were trimmed by 6 bases and 3 bases, with 12 bases remaining between them. The CDR3 sequence: CASTSGREETQYF. In DNA form, the CDR3 reads TGTGCCAGCACCTCTGGGCGGGAAGAGACCCAGTACTTC.

This clone has a single count. This chain links TRBV27 with TRBJ1-1; a possible D gene is TRBD1 (5 bases). V lost 1 base and J 1 base, leaving 7 bases between the germline ends. Looked up from germline, CDR1 is MNHEY and CDR2 is SMNVEV (reference sequence). There are 14 residues in the CDR3. As DNA, the CDR3 is TGTGCCAGCAGTTTATGGGACGGGAACACTGAAGCTTTCTTT. It encodes CASSLWDGNTEAFF.

The V gene is TRBV2, the J gene TRBJ2-7, with a possible D match to TRBD1 (6 bases). Trimming stripped 2 bases from V and 9 bases from J, with 11 bases between. Germline loops: CDR1 SNHLY, CDR2 FYNNEI. This CDR3 contains 12 residues. CDR3 DNA: TGTGCCAGCAGTGAACAGGGGCTTGTGCAGTACTTC. Its protein product is CASSEQGLVQYF.

The chain joins TRBV5-4 to TRBJ1-1; D gene uncertain. This CDR3 spans 13 amino acids. The germline V and J ends were trimmed by 1 base and 4 bases, with 8 bases remaining between them. The germline V gene has CDR1 SGHNT and CDR2 YYREEE (reference sequence). CDR3 nucleotide sequence: TGTGCCAGCAGCTTGCCCGGGGTCACTGAAGCTTTCTTT. Translating gives CASSLPGVTEAFF.